The clone carrying this T cell receptor beta chain has at least ten counts. Its antigen remains unknown. A second roughly 6 to 11 cycle PCR used barcoded and J-beta primers. Each CDR3 protein gets one entry after TCRdb re-called the 5' RACE reads with MiXCR. The repertoire includes more than 500,000 distinct CDR3 sequences, about 27% of them detected once, and roughly 3.5% sits in the top ten. The sample comes from a study of blood T cells in healthy people across ages. From germline, CDR1 is LGHNA and CDR2 YNFKEQ. The germline V and J ends were trimmed by 1 base and 1 base, with 8 bases remaining between them. The CDR3 spans 14 residues. Regarding the study as a whole: Donor CMV status, an unknown factor, possibly confounded changes in expanded clonotypes.

Separately, the same data were catalogued under a study of T cells of mothers and their children. That work states: Sequencing returned over 8.5 million TCR beta CDR3 reads per mother and around 3 million per child. Related and unrelated pairs show similar thymic shaping of TCR recombination output. No clone of persistent microchimeric T cells was detected.

J is TRBJ2-7 and V is TRBV4-2; D gene unclear. Sequenced sample: blood. The source is a boy younger than 10 in good health. This CDR3 is CASSQAGQSYEQYF. CDR3 nucleotide sequence: TGTGCCAGCAGCCAAGCGGGTCAATCCTACGAGCAGTACTTC.